This TCR beta chain appears in the sequencing data of a study of blood T cell repertoires in COVID-19. Original analysis: Cell counts per sample came from amplifying reference gene primers. Assay: immunoSEQ multiplex PCR; the TCRdb copy retains only in-frame clones and omits some. V and J calls and clone size are given by that table; D and trimming were obtained from the DNA. Found here are under 250,000 clones, around nine tenths of them singletons; the top ten hold around 1.5%. V lost 6 bases and J 9 bases, leaving 12 bases between the germline ends. Germline V CDR1 and CDR2: SEHNR, FQNEAQ (reference sequence). CDR3 length: 13 residues.

The chain is built from TRBV7-9 and TRBJ1-6, with unresolved D. The material sequenced was peripheral blood. This receptor was identified in an older woman who had recovered from COVID-19. CDR3 loop: CASSPRVASPLHF. In nucleotides, the CDR3 is TGTGCCAGCAGTCCAAGAGTCGCTTCACCCCTCCACTTT. The complete variable domain, with remaining parts taken from reference TRBV7-9 and TRBJ1-6, reads DTGVSQNPRHKITKRGQNVTFRCDPISEHNRLYWYRQTLGQGPEFLTYFQNEAQLEKSRLLSDRFSAERPKGSFSTLEIQRTEQGDSAMYLCASSPRVASPLHFGNGTRLTVT.